The 9 T cell receptor beta chains listed next were all sequenced from one sample in a study of blood T cells in healthy people across ages. With a J-beta primer mix and a sample-barcoded 5' primer, a second PCR ran 7 to 11 cycles. TCRdb re-analysed the 5' RACE reads in MiXCR, keeping a single row per CDR3 protein. The sample lists about 1.5 million distinct CDR3 sequences; 40% to 50% were seen once. Sequenced input: blood. These receptors were obtained from a young woman in good health.

A remark on this clonotype: Given a much more abundant clone one base away, this may be a read error. The chain combines TRBV29-1 with TRBJ2-5; D gene uncertain. Trimming cost V 4 bases and J 0 bases, with 6 bases left between them. This CDR3 contains 12 residues. CDR1 is SQVTM and CDR2 is ANQGSEA in the germline V gene. CDR3 loop: CSVGKNQETQYF. The CDR3 DNA sequence: TGCAGCGTTGGCAAGAACCAAGAGACCCAGTACTTC.

This clonotype appeared a few times. J is TRBJ1-1 and V is TRBV29-1; weak D call: TRBD1 (5 bases). Trimming left V 6 bases short and J 3 bases short, with 14 bases between. Germline lookup yields CDR1 SQVTM and CDR2 ANQGSEA. The CDR3 contains 13 residues. CDR3 DNA: TGCAGCGTCGGGTCCGGGGCCTACACTGAAGCTTTCTTT. Translation gives CSVGSGAYTEAFF.

This clonotype came up a few times. The rearrangement joins TRBV7-9 to TRBJ1-2, with a possible D match to TRBD1 (5 bases). Germline V gene lookup returns CDR1 SEHNR and CDR2 FQNEAQ (reference sequence). Trimming left V 2 bases short and J 3 bases short, with 10 bases between. This CDR3 has 14 amino acids. The CDR3 DNA follows: TGTGCCAGCAGCTTATCACGGGGGGACTATGGCTACACCTTC. Protein sequence: CASSLSRGDYGYTF.

This clonotype was detected a few times. The V and J genes are TRBV12-3 or TRBV12-4 and TRBJ2-4; D tentatively reads TRBD1 or TRBD2 (5 bases each). The germline V and J ends were trimmed by 3 bases and 0 bases, with 9 bases remaining between them. This CDR3 has 15 amino acids. In nucleotides, the CDR3 is TGTGCCAGCAGTTTTCTTGGGACAGCCAAAAACATTCAGTACTTC. Amino acids: CASSFLGTAKNIQYF.

This clonotype was counted only a few times. The chain employs TRBV4-2 and TRBJ2-5; 11 bases agree with TRBD2. V gave up 0 bases and J gave up 2 bases; unmatched junction bases: 8. The CDR3 consists of 18 residues. The germline CDR1 and CDR2 sequences are LGHNA and YNFKEQ. The CDR3: CASSQELAGGHSQETQYF. As DNA, the CDR3 is TGTGCCAGCAGCCAAGAGCTAGCGGGGGGACATTCTCAAGAGACCCAGTACTTC.

The genes are TRBV5-1 and TRBJ2-1; D is uncertain. The J call may be mistaken, given a closer DNA end match to TRBJ2-7. From germline, CDR1 is SGHRS and CDR2 YFSETQ. The CDR3 runs 15 residues. CDR3: CASRPERTSYNEQYF. The CDR3 bases are TGCGCCAGCAGACCAGAGAGGACGTCCTACAATGAGCAGTACTTC.

This chain uses TRBV7-8 with TRBJ1-2, with TRBD1 identical over 9 bases. Looked up from germline, CDR1 is SGHVS and CDR2 is FQNEAQ. With V trimmed by 3 bases and J by 5 bases, 4 bases remained unmatched. The CDR3 runs 14 residues. In DNA form, the CDR3 reads TGTGCCAGCAGCTTGGAACAGGGGGCTTATGGCTACACCTTC. Translation gives CASSLEQGAYGYTF.

This sequence joins TRBV15 and TRBJ2-1; 7 positions match TRBD1. The V gene's germline CDR1 is LNHNV and CDR2 YYDKDF (reference sequence). Trimming at V came to 11 bases and at J to 1 base, leaving 5 bases not matched to a gene. This CDR3 contains 13 residues. The CDR3: CASQTGSYNEQFF. In nucleotides, the CDR3 is TGTGCCTCTCAGACAGGGTCCTACAATGAGCAGTTCTTC.

V is TRBV29-1 and J is TRBJ2-7, with unresolved D. Germline lookup yields CDR1 SQVTM and CDR2 ANQGSEA. CDR3 length: 15 amino acids. Trimming shortened V by 6 bases and J by 0 bases, and 18 bases separated the two germline ends. For the CDR3, the DNA is TGCAGCGTAGAAAGTGGGAAAACGAGCTCCTACGAGCAGTACTTC. It encodes CSVESGKTSSYEQYF.